This T cell receptor (beta chain) was profiled in a study of shared clonotypes between healthy human individuals. About the study: CD8 memory received one plate per donor, CD8 naive two, CD4 memory three and CD4 naive three.

TCRdb keeps only in-frame clones here, not all; method: immunoSEQ multiplex PCR. This sample has about 2 million clones, with 95% found just once. Trimming stripped 5 bases from V and 3 bases from J, with 13 bases between. This CDR3 contains 14 residues. The germline V gene encodes CDR1 SEHNR and CDR2 FQNEAQ (reference sequence). This sequence was found in a man aged 18 to 30 in good health. The chain has TRBV7-9 and TRBJ1-1; the D gene is possibly TRBD1 (6 bases). Sample: naive CD4+ T cells sorted from blood. Subset of the sample: CD45RA+ positively selected. The CDR3 coding sequence is TGTGCCAGCAGCCTAGACGGGGGCGACACTGAAGCTTTCTTT. Translating it yields CASSLDGGDTEAFF.